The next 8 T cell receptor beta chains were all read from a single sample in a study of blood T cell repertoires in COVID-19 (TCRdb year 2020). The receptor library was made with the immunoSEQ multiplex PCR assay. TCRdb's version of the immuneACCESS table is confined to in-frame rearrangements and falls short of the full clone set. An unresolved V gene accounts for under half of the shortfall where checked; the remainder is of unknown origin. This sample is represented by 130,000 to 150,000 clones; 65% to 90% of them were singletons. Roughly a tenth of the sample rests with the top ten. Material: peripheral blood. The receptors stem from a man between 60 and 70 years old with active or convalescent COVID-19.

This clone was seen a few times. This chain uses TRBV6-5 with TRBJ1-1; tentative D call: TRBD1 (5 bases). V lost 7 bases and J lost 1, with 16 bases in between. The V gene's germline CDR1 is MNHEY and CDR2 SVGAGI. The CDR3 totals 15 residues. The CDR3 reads CASTPSGGRNTEAFF. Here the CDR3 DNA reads TGTGCCAGCACCCCCTCCGGGGGGAGGAACACTGAAGCTTTCTTT.

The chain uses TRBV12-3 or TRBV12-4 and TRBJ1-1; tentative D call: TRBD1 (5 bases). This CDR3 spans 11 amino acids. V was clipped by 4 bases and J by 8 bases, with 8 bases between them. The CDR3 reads CASSSGQEAFF. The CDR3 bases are TGTGCCAGCAGTTCAGGGCAGGAAGCTTTCTTT.

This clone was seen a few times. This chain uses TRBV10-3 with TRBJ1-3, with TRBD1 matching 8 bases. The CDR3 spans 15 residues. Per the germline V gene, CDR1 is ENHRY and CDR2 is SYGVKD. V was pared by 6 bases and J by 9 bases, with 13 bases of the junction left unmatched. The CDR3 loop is CAISGPDRVGGTIYF. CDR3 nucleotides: TGTGCCATCAGCGGCCCGGACAGGGTAGGAGGCACCATATATTTT.

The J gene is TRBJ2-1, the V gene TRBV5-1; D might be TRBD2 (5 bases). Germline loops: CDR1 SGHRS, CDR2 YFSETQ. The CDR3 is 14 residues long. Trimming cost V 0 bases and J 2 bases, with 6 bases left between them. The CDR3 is CASSLVGAYNEQFF. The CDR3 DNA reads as TGCGCCAGCAGCTTGGTCGGGGCCTACAATGAGCAGTTCTTC. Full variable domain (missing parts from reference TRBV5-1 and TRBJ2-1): KAGVTQTPRYLIKTRGQQVTLSCSPISGHRSVSWYQQTPGQGLQFLFEYFSETQRNKGNFPGRFSGRQFSNSRSEMNVSTLELGDSALYLCASSLVGAYNEQFFGPGTRLTVL.

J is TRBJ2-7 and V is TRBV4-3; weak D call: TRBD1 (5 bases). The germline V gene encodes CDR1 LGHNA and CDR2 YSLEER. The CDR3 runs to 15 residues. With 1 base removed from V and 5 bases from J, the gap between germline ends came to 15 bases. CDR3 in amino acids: CASSQGSVRAHEQYF. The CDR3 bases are TGCGCCAGCAGCCAAGGTTCTGTCAGGGCCCACGAGCAGTACTTC.

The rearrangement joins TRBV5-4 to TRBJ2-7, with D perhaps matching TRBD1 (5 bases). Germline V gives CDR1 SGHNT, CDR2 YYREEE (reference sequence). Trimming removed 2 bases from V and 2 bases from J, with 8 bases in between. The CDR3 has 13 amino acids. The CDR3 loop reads CASSFGAAYEQYV. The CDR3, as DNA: TGTGCCAGCAGCTTTGGGGCAGCCTACGAGCAGTACGTC.

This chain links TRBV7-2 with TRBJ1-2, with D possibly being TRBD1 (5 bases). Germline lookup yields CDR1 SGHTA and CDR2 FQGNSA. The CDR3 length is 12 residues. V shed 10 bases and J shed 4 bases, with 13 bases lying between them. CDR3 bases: TGTGCCAAACAGCAGGGCTCCTATGGCTACACCTTC. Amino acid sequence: CAKQQGSYGYTF.

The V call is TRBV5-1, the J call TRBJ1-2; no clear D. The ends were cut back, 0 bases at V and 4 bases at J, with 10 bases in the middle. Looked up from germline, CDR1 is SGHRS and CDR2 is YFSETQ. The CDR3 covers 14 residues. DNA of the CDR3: TGCGCCAGCAGCTTGGCCGGGAACATCTATGGCTACACCTTC. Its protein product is CASSLAGNIYGYTF.